This T cell receptor beta chain comes out of a study of blood T cell repertoires in COVID-19. Original processing methods: Amplification with reference gene primers provided the estimates of nucleated cell counts. The protocol was immunoSEQ multiplex PCR, while the TCRdb copy is restricted to in-frame clones and leaves out a portion. V and J calls plus clone size are reproduced from that table; the DNA served to infer D and trimming. The profile covers over 95,000 clones, with 70% to 80% appearing a single time and about a sixth taken by the ten largest. In germline, CDR1 is SGHKS, CDR2 YYEKEE (reference sequence). The CDR3 totals 14 residues. The ends were cut back, 0 bases at V and 5 bases at J, with 12 bases in the middle.

The rearrangement uses TRBV5-5 and TRBJ2-7, with a tentative D call TRBD2 (5 bases). The sequence derives from a woman at least 80 years old with active or convalescent COVID-19. The sequencing sample was made of peripheral blood. In nucleotides, the CDR3 is TGTGCCAGCAGCTTGGTGGGGAGAAGTCACGAGCAGTACTTC. Translating it yields CASSLVGRSHEQYF.